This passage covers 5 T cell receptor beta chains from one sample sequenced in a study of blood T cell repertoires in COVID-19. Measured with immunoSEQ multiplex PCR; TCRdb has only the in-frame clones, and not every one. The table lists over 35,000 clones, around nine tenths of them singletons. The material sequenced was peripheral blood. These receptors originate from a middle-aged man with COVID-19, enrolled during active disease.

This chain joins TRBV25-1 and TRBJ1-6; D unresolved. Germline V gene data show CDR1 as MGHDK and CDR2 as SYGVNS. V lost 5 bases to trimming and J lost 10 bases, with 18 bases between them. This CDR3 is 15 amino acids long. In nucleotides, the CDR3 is TGTGCCAGCAGTAATCCCGGCCCCGGAGGCTCACCCCTCCACTTT. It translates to CASSNPGPGGSPLHF.

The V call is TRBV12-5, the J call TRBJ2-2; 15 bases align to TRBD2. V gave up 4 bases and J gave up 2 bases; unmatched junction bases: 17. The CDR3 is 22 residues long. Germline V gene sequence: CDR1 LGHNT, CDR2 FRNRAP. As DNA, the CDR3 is TGTGCTAGTGGTTGGGGATCCGGGACTAGCGGGGGGCCTTCCTCCAACACCGGGGAGCTGTTTTTT. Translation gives CASGWGSGTSGGPSSNTGELFF.

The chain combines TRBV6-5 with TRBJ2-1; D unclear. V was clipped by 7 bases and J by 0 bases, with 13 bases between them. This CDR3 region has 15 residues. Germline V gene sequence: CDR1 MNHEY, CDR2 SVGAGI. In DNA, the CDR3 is TGTGCCAGCAATTCCTACCGGAGCTCCTACAATGAGCAGTTCTTC. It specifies CASNSYRSSYNEQFF.

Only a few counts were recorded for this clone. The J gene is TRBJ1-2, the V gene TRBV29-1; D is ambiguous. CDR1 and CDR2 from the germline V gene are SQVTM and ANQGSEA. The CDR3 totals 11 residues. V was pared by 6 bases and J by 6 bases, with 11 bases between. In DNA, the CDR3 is TGCAGCGTGTTCTTTACGGATGGCTACACCTTC. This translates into CSVFFTDGYTF.

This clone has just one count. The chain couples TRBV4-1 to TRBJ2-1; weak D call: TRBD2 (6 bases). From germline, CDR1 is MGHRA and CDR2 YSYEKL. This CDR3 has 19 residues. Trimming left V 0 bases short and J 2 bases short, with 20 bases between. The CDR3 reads CASSQDGSGAGATYNEQFF. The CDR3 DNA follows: TGCGCCAGCAGCCAAGATGGTTCGGGAGCGGGCGCAACCTACAATGAGCAGTTCTTC.